The rows below give T cell receptor beta chains drawn from one sample of a study of human T cells and chemical hapten exposure. TCRdb reanalysed the RACE reads using MiXCR and keeps one entry per CDR3 protein. Of 110,000 or so distinct CDR3 sequences detected, less than 45% appear once; the ten largest clones hold around 2.7%. Specimen: whole blood, collected in connection with sensitization to the hapten diphenylcyclopropenone (DPC). The receptors come from a man aged 35 to 55 with alopecia areata. Some clones in this sample may be carry-over from other donors' samples. Both conserved end residues are part of each CDR3. A D gene is named only where the DNA matches it firmly. Where a row states a size, it is once, few, many or the class of an expanded clone; other rows omit it.

clone size	V gene	CDR3 length	J gene	D gene	CDR3 DNA	CDR3 protein
-	TRBV12-3/TRBV12-4	11	TRBJ2-7	-	TGTGCCAGCAGTTTAGCCAGAGAGCAGTACTTC	CASSLAREQYF
-	TRBV12-5	15	TRBJ1-2	-	TGTGCTAGTGGTTTGGTAATAGGGCCAGGCTATGGCTACACCTTC	CASGLVIGPGYGYTF
few	TRBV12-3/TRBV12-4	13	TRBJ2-7	-	TGTGCCAGCAGTCATGAGGGAGCCTACGAGCAGTACTTC	CASSHEGAYEQYF
-	TRBV3-1	15	TRBJ2-3	-	TGTGCCAGCAGCCAATTTCAGGAGAGCACAGATACGCAGTATTTT	CASSQFQESTDTQYF
few	TRBV5-6	21	TRBJ2-5	TRBD2	TGTGCCAGCAGCTTGCTCCTCCCGGGACTAGGGACATATAAGCAAGTAGGGACCCAGTACTTC	CASSLLLPGLGTYKQVGTQYF
-	TRBV19	13	TRBJ2-5	-	TGTGCCAGTAGTATATGGGGTGGAGAGACCCAGTACTTC	CASSIWGGETQYF
-	TRBV6-2/TRBV6-3	15	TRBJ2-2	-	TGTGCCATCACGCGGGGCGCGGGAAGGACCGGGGAGCTGTTTTTT	CAITRGAGRTGELFF
-	TRBV5-1	13	TRBJ2-7	-	TGCGCCAGCAGACCCGACGTGGGGGGCGAGCAGTACTTC	CASRPDVGGEQYF
-	TRBV7-2	16	TRBJ1-1	-	TGTGCCAGCACCATCCAACGGGCTCGGGCAGCCACTGAAGCTTTCTTT	CASTIQRARAATEAFF
-	TRBV9	15	TRBJ2-7	TRBD2	TGTGCCAGCAGCGTCTCTAGCGGGAGGGTCTACGAGCAGTACTTC	CASSVSSGRVYEQYF
few	TRBV29-1	14	TRBJ2-3	TRBD1	TGCAGCGTTCCAGGGGGCCTTAGCACAGATACGCAGTATTTT	CSVPGGLSTDTQYF
few	TRBV7-2	15	TRBJ2-1	-	TGTGCCAGCAGCTTTTCCCTAGCTACTAAGGGGGAGCAGTTCTTC	CASSFSLATKGEQFF
-	TRBV7-2	14	TRBJ2-4	-	TGTGCCAGCAGCCCGAACCGAGCCAAAAACATTCAGTACTTC	CASSPNRAKNIQYF
-	TRBV10-3	18	TRBJ1-1	-	TGTGCCATCAGTGAAAAGGGCAAGCCGAACTTTAAGAACACTGAAGCTTTCTTT	CAISEKGKPNFKNTEAFF
few	TRBV7-2	15	TRBJ1-1	TRBD1	TGTGCCAGCAGCTTAAACAGGGGGAGGATCTCTGAAGCTTTCTTT	CASSLNRGRISEAFF
few	TRBV24-1	18	TRBJ2-3	TRBD2	TGTGCCACCAGTGATCCCAGTTCTAGCGGGAGGTTTATCGATACGCAGTATTTT	CATSDPSSSGRFIDTQYF
-	TRBV3-1	19	TRBJ2-2	-	TGTGCCAGCAGCCACCCTGGTTTGCGGATAACGGACAACACCGGGGAGCTGTTTTTT	CASSHPGLRITDNTGELFF